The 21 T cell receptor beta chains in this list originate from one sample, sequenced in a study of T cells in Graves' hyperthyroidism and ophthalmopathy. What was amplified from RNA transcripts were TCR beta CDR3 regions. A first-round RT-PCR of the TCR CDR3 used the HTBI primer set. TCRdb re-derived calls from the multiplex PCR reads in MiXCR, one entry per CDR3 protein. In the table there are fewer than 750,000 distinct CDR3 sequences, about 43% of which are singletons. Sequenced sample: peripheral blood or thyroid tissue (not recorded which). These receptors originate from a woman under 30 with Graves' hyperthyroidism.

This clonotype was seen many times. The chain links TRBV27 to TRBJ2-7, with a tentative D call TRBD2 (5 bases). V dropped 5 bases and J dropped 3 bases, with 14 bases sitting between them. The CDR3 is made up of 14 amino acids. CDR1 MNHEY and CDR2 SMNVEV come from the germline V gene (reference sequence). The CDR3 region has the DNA TGTGCCAGCAGTAAACGGGGTTTGAACTACGAGCAGTACTTC. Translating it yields CASSKRGLNYEQYF.

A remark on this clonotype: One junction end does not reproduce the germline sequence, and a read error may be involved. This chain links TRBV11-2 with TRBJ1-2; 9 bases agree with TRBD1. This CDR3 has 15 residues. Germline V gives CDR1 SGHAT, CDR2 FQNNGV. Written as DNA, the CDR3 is TGCGCCAGCAGCTCCGGGACAGGGCCGCTTCTGGGCTACACCTTC. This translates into CASSSGTGPLLGYTF.

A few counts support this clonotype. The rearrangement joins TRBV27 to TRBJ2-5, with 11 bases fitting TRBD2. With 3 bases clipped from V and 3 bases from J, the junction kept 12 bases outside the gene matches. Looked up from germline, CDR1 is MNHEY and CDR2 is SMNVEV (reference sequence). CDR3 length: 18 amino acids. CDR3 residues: CASSLWGPGTSGEETQYF. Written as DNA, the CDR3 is TGTGCCAGCAGTTTGTGGGGACCCGGGACTAGCGGAGAAGAGACCCAGTACTTC.

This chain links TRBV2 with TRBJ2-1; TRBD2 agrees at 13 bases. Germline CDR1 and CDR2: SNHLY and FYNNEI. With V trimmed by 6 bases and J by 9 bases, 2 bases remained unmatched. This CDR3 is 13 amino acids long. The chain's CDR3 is CASSGLAGAEQFF. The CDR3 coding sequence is TGTGCCAGCAGCGGACTAGCGGGGGCTGAGCAGTTCTTC. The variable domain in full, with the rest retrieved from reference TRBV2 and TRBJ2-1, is EPEVTQTPSHQVTQMGQEVILRCVPISNHLYFYWYRQILGQKVEFLVSFYNNEISEKSEIFDDQFSVERPDGSNFTLKIRSTKLEDSAMYFCASSGLAGAEQFFGPGTRLTVL.

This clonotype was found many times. The CDR3 bases are TGTGCCAGCAGCCCCGATCTCAGGGCAGATACGCAGTATTTT. The encoded protein is CASSPDLRADTQYF. The chain has TRBV7-3 and TRBJ2-3, with D perhaps TRBD1 (5 bases). Germline CDR1 and CDR2: SGHTA and FQGTGA. This CDR3 has 14 residues. V gave up 5 bases and J gave up 4 bases, with 13 bases separating them.

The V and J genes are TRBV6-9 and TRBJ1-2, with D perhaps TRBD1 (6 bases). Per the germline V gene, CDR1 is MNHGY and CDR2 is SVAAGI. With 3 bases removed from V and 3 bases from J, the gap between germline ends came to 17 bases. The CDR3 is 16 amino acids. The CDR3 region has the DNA TGTGCCAGCAGTTACAACCAGGACAGCCTCCACTATGGCTACACCTTC. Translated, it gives CASSYNQDSLHYGYTF.

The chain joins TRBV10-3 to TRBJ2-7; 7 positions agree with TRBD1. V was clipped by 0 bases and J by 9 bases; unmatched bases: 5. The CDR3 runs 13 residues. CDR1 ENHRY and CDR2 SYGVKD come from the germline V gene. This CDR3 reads CAISESARGRQYF. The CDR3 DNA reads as TGTGCCATCAGTGAGTCGGCGAGGGGGCGGCAGTACTTC.

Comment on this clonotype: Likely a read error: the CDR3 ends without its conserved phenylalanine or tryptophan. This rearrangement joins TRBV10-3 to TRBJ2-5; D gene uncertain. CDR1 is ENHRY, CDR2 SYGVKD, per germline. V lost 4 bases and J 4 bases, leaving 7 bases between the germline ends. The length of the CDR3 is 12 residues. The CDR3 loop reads CAISGLGETQYL. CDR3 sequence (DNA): TGTGCCATCAGTGGGTTAGGAGAGACCCAGTACCTC.

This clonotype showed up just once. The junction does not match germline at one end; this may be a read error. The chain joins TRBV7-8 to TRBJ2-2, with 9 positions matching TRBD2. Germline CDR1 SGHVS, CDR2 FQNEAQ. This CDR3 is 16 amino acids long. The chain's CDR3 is CASSPRNSGRIGEQFF. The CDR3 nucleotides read TGTGCCAGCAGCCCTCGTAATAGCGGGAGAATAGGTGAGCAGTTTTTT.

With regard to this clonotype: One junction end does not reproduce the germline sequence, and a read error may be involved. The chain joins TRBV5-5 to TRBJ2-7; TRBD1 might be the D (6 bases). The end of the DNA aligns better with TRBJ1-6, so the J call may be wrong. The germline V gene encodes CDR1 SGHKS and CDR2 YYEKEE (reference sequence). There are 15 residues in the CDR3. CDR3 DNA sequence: TGTGCCAGCAGCCAAGGGTCAGGGACAAATTCGCCCCTCCACTTT. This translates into CASSQGSGTNSPLHF.

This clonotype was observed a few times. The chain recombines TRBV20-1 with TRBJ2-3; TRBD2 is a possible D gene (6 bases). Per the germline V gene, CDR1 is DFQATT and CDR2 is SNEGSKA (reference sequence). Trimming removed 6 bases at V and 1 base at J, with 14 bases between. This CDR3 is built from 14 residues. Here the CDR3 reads CSAVTGEGTDTQYF. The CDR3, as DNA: TGCAGTGCAGTTACGGGGGAGGGCACAGATACGCAGTATTTT.

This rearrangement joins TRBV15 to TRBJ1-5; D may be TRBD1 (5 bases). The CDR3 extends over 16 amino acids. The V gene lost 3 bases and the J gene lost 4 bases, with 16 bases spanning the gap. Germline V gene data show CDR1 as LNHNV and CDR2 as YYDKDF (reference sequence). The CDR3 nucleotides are TGTGCCACCAGCAGCCAAGATCAGGACATGAATCAGCCCCAGCATTTT. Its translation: CATSSQDQDMNQPQHF.

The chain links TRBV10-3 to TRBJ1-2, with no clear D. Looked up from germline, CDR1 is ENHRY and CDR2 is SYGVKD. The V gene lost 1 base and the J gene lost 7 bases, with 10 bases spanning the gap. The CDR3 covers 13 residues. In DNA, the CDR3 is TGTGCCATCAGTGAGTTAGCGCGGGCTGGCTACACCTTC. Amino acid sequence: CAISELARAGYTF.

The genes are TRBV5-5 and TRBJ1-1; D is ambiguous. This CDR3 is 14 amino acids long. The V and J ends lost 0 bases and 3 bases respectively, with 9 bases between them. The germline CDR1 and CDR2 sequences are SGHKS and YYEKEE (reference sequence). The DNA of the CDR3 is TGTGCCAGCAGCTTGGCCCTCCGGGACACTGAAGCTTTCTTT. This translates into CASSLALRDTEAFF.

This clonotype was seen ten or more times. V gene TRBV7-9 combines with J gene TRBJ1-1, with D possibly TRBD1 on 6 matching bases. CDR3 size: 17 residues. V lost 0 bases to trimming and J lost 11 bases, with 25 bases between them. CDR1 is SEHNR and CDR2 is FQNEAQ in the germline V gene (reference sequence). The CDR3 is CASSLAGGGQNRRFAFF. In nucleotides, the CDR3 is TGTGCCAGCAGCTTAGCGGGCGGCGGACAGAACCGACGTTTCGCTTTCTTT.

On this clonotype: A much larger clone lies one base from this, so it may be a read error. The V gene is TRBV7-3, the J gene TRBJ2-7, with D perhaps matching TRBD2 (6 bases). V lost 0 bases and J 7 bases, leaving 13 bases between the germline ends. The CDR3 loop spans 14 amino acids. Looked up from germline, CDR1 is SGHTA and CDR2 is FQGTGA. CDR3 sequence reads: CASSLTASVNEQYF. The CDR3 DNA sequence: TGTGCCAGCAGCTTAACGGCTAGCGTCAATGAGCAGTACTTC.

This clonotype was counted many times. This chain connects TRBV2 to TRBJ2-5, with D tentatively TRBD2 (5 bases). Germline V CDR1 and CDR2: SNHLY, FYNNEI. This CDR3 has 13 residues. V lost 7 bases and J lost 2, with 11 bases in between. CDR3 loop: CASTGVTQETQYF. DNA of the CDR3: TGTGCCAGCACCGGGGTCACACAAGAGACCCAGTACTTC.

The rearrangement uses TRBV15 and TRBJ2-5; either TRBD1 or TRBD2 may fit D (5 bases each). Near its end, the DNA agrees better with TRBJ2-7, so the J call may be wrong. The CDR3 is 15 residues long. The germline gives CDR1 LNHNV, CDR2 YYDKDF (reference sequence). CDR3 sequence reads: CATSRDRESSYEQYF. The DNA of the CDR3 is TGTGCCACCAGCAGAGACAGGGAGAGCTCCTACGAGCAGTACTTC.

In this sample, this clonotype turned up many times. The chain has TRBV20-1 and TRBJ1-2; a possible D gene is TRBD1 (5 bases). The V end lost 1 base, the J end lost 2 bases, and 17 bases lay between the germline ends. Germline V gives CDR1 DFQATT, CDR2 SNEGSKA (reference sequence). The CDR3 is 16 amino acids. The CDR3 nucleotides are TGCAGTGCTAGAGTAGTCGGCGGGACGGTGAACTATGGCTACACCTTC. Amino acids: CSARVVGGTVNYGYTF.

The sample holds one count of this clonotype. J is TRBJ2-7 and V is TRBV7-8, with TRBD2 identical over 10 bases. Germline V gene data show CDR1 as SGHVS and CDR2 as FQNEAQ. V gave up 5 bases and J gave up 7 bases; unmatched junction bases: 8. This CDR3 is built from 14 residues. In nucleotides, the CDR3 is TGTGCCAGCAGCCTCGGACTAGCGGACAATGAGCAGTACTTC. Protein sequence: CASSLGLADNEQYF.

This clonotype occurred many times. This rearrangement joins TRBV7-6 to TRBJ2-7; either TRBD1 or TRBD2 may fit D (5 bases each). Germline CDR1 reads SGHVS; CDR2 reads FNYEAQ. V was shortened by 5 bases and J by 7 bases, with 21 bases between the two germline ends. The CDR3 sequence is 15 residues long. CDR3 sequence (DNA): TGTGCCAGCAGCCGCTCAGGGACCACTGTTCGGGAGCAGTACTTC. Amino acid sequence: CASSRSGTTVREQYF.